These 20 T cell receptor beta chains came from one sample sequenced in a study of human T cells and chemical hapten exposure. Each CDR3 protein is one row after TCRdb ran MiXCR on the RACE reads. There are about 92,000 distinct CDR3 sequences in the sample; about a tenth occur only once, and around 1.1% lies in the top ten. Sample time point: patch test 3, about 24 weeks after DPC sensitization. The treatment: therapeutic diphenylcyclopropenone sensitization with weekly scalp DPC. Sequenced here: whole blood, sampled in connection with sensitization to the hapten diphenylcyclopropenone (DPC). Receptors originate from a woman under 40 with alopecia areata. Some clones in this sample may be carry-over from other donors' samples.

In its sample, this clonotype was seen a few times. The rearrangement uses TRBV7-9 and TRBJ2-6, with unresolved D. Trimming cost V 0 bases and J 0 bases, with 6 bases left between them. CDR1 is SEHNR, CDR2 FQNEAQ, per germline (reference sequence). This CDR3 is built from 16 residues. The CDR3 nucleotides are TGTGCCAGCAGCTTAGCCACCCTCTCTGGGGCCAACGTCCTGACTTTC. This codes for CASSLATLSGANVLTF.

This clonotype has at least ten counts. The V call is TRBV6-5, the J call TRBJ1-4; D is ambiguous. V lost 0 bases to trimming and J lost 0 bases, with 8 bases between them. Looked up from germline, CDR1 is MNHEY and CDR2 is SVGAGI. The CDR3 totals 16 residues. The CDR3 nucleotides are TGTGCCAGCAGTTACTCGCAGGCACCAACTAATGAAAAACTGTTTTTT. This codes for CASSYSQAPTNEKLFF.

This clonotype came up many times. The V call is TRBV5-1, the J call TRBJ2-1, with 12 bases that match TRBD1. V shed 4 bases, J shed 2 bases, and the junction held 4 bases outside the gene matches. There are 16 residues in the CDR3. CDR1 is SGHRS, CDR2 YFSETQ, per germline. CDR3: CASSTGTGGPYNEQFF. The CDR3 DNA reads TGCGCCAGCAGCACCGGGACAGGGGGCCCCTACAATGAGCAGTTCTTC.

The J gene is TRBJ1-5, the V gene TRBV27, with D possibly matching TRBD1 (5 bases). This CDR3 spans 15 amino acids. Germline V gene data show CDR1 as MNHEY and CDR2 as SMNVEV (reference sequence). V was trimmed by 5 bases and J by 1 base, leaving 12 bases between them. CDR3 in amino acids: CASSERRQSNQPQHF. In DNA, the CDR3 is TGTGCCAGCAGTGAACGGCGACAGAGCAATCAGCCCCAGCATTTT.

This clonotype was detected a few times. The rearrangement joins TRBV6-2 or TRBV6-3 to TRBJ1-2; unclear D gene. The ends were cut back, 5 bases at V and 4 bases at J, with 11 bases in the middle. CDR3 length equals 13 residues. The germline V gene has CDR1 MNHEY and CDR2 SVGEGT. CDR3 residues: CASSGVWFYGYTF. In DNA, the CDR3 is TGTGCCAGCAGTGGTGTCTGGTTCTATGGCTACACCTTC.

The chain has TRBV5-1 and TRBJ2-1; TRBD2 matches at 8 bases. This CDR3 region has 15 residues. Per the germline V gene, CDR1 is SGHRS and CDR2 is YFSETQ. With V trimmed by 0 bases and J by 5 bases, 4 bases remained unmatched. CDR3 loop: CASSLETSGHNEQFF. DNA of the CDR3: TGCGCCAGCAGCTTGGAAACTAGCGGACACAATGAGCAGTTCTTC.

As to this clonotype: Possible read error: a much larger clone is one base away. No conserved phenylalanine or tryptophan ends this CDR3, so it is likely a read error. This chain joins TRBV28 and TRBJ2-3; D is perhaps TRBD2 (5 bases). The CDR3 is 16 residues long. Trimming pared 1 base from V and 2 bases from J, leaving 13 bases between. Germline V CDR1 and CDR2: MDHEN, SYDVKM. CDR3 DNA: TGTGCCAGCAGTTTATCCAGCGGAACCACCACAGATACGCAGTATCTT. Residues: CASSLSSGTTTDTQYL.

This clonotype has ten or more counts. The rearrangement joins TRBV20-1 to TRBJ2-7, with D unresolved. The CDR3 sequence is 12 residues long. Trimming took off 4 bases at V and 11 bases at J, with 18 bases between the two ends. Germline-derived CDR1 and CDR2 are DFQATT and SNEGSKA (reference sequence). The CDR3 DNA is TGCAGTGCTACGCGGACGACCGGCGTTGAGTACTTC. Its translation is CSATRTTGVEYF.

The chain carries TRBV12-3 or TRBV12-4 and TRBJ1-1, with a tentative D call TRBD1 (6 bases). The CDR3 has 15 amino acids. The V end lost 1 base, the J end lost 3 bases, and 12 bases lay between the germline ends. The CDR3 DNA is TGTGCCAGCAGTTTAGGGATAGGGGGTTACACTGAAGCTTTCTTT. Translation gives CASSLGIGGYTEAFF.

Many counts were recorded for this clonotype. The CDR3 DNA sequence: TGCGCCAGCAGCCAAGTATTAGATACGCAGTATTTT. This encodes CASSQVLDTQYF. V gene TRBV4-1 combines with J gene TRBJ2-3, with D unresolved. Looked up from germline, CDR1 is MGHRA and CDR2 is YSYEKL. The CDR3 runs to 12 residues. V shed 1 base and J shed 5 bases, with 4 bases lying between them.

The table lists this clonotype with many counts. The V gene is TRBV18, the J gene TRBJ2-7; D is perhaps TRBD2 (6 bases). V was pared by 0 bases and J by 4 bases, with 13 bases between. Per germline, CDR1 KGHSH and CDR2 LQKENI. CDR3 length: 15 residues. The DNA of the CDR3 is TGTGCCAGCTCACCACCTATCACTAGCCGATACGAGCAGTACTTC. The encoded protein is CASSPPITSRYEQYF.

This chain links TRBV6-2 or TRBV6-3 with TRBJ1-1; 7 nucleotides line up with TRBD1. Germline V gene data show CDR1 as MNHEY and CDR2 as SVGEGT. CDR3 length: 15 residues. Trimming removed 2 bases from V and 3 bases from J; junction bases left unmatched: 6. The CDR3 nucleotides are TGTGCCAGCAGTTACGGGACAGTAGAGCACACTGAAGCTTTCTTT. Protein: CASSYGTVEHTEAFF.

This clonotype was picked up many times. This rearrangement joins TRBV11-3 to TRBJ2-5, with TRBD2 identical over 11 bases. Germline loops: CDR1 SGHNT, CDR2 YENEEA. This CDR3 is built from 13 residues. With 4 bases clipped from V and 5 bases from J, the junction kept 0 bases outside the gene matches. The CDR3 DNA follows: TGTGCCAGCAGCTGGACTAGCGGGGAGACCCAGTACTTC. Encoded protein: CASSWTSGETQYF.

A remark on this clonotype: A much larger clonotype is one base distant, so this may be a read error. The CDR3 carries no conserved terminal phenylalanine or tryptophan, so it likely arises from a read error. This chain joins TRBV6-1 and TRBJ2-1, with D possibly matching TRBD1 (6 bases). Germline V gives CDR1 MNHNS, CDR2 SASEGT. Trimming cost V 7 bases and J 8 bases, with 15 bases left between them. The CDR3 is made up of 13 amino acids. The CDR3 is CASNDRPWDEQFY. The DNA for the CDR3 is TGTGCCAGCAATGACAGGCCCTGGGATGAGCAGTTCTAC.

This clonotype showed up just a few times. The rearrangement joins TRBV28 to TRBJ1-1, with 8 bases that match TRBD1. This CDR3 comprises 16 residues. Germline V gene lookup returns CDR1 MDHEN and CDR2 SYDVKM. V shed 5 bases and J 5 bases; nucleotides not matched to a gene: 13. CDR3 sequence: CASSDTGGFRATEAFF. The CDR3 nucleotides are TGTGCCAGCAGTGATACAGGGGGGTTCCGGGCTACTGAAGCTTTCTTT. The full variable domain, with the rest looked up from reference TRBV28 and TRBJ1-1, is DVKVTQSSRYLVKRTGEKVFLECVQDMDHENMFWYRQDPGLGLRLIYFSYDVKMKEKGDIPEGYSVSREKKERFSLILESASTNQTSMYLCASSDTGGFRATEAFFGQGTRLTVV.

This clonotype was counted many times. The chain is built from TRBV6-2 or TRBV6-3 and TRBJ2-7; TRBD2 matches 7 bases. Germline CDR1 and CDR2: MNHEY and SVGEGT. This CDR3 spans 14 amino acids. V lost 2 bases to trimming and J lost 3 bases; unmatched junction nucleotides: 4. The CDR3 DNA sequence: TGTGCCAGCAGTTACGGACTAGAGGTCTACGAGCAGTACGTC. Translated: CASSYGLEVYEQYV.

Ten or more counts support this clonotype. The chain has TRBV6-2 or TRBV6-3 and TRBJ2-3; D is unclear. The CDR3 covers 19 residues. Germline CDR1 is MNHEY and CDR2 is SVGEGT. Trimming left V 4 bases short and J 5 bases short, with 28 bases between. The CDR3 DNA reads TGTGCCAGCAGTTTCCCGATTGGCGCGGTCCCACTATCTCAAGATACGCAGTATTTT. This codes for CASSFPIGAVPLSQDTQYF.

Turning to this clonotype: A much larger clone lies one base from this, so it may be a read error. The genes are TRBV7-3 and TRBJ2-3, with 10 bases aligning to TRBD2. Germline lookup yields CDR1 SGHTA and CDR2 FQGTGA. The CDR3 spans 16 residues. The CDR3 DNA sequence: TGTGCCAGCAGCTTACCAGCGGGAGGGCCGGGAGATACGCAGAATTTT. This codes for CASSLPAGGPGDTQNF.

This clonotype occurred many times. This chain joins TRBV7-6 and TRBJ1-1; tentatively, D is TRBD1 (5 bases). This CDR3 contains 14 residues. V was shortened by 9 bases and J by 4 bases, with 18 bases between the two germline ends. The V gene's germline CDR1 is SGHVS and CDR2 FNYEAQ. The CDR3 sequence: CASKPGPSATEAFF. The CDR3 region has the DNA TGTGCCAGTAAACCGGGACCCTCAGCCACTGAAGCTTTCTTT. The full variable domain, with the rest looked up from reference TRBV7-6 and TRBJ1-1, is GAGVSQSPRYKVTKRGQDVALRCDPISGHVSLYWYRQALGQGPEFLTYFNYEAQQDKSGLPNDRFSAERPEGSISTLTIQRTEQRDSAMYRCASKPGPSATEAFFGQGTRLTVV.

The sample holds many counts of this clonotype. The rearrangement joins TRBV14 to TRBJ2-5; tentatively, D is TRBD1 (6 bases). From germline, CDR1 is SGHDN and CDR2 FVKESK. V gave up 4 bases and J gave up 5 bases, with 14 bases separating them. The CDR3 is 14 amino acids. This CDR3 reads CASSRDRSRETQYF. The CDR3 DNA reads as TGTGCCAGCAGCCGCGACAGGTCCAGGGAGACCCAGTACTTC. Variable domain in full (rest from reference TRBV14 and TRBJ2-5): EAGVTQFPSHSVIEKGQTVTLRCDPISGHDNLYWYRRVMGKEIKFLLHFVKESKQDESGMPNNRFLAERTGGTYSTLKVQPAELEDSGVYFCASSRDRSRETQYFGPGTRLLVL.